This T cell receptor beta chain was sequenced for a study of cytomegalovirus exposure and HLA in healthy donors (dated by TCRdb to 2016 to 2017). Some background on the complete study: In an earlier analysis of under 750 of the donors, 250 to 350 Gb of sequence data and 117 million unique TCR beta sequences from roughly 190 million T cells were reported. The study aimed to test whether cataloging public T cell receptors could reveal signatures of past pathogen exposure. Across some 400 genotyped donors of the cohort, an average of approximately 240,000 unique TCR beta nucleotide sequences per donor were sequenced, and roughly 18% of those sequences were non-productive. An earlier analysis of 587 of the donors used high-throughput TCR beta sequencing to judge whether each TCR beta V gene segment behaved as functional or pseudogenic. Along with the roughly 610-subject first cohort, a separate validation cohort of some 130 different subjects was used. HLA typing covered class I and class II loci at four-digit resolution. In a later analysis, previously published TCR beta repertoires from about 640 donors were re-analyzed and high-resolution HLA genotyping was added so that TCR occurrence patterns could be studied. The study profiled the T cell repertoires of more than 500 subjects by immunosequencing and related them to cytomegalovirus serostatus. In the later analysis, no new phenotypic data were used to find candidate immune exposures; instead, reliance was placed on TCR beta sequences and their occurrence across donors. All discovery cohort repertoires had been generated using a single sequencing platform. About five DR-DQ haplotypes were treated as single units for association and clustering because of strong linkage in the cohort. The genetic ancestry cluster associated with self-reported Caucasian donors included 70% to 85% of the roughly 380 genotyped donors. An early release that covered more than 550 HLA-typed donors contained approximately 300 gigabases of sequencing data and 85 million to 100 million unique TCR sequences. The number of typed donors differed by locus: about 620-640 for A, B, C, DRB1 and DQB1; about 520 for DQA1; approximately 610 for DPA1; and 400 to 480 for DPB1. To predict cytomegalovirus infection status, the study combined high-throughput TCR immunosequencing, statistical association of individual TCRs with disease status, and machine learning. Donor age, sex, ethnicity and CMV serostatus were compiled together with the repertoire data. A later genetic analysis used genome-wide SNP genotypes for about three fifths of the 666 donors, treating that subset as a discovery cohort.

The cohort was made up of 650 to 700 healthy bone marrow donors. At the time of sampling, every cohort member was nominally healthy, though immune exposures that went unrecorded were likely present. The donor tested CMV seronegative, placing the donor among the roughly 350 seronegative members of the cohort. Each donor provided a peripheral blood sample, and peripheral blood mononuclear cells were used for TCR beta sequencing. The Qiagen DNeasy Blood Extraction Kit was used to extract genomic DNA from the blood cell samples. On the study overall, not on this receptor specifically: An association between a missense DCLRE1C variant and V-gene and J-gene trimming of TCR beta chains was found in a later genetic analysis and replicated in an independent cohort. The study gave a list of about 170 TCR beta chains associated with cytomegalovirus. In an earlier analysis of roughly 500 of the donors, most TCR beta V segments appeared in productive rearrangements about 90% or about 30% of the time, broadly matching IMGT annotations. Over 15 rarely observed V segments, including chromosome 9 orphons, were excluded from the earlier analysis of some 590 of the donors because counts were too low. Some IMGT-functional V segments, including TRBV6-2 and TRBV6-3, could not be told apart with the 87-base-pair reads, so those segments were excluded. In this cohort, only TCR beta chains were sequenced, and detectable features were limited by the absence of alpha or paired-chain data. The authors suggested that the approach could potentially be generalized to other disease states and immunological phenotypes. Linkage disequilibrium might explain the correlated functional status among segregating V segments, but an unknown experimental factor could not be excluded. For the cohort, immune exposure information was limited to CMV serostatus. A further reported finding was that TCR beta sequences accurately predicted the HLA-A and HLA-B alleles for most subjects in the first cohort. In a later analysis, several top co-occurrence clusters were reported to appear linked to parvovirus B19, influenza, CMV and Epstein-Barr virus. Strong co-occurrence of HLA alleles, especially DR and DQ, made assigning TCR associations to individual alleles difficult. In a later analysis, around 17,000 TCR beta sequences were associated with specific HLA alleles at a false discovery rate of 0.05. A later analysis found that HLA-associated TCR beta chains were more clonally expanded and had lower generation probabilities than equally common non-associated chains. Sequencing depth was assumed to be roughly uniform across donors in the presence/absence analyses, though that assumption may not hold. Most CMV-associated TCR beta chains appeared to be HLA-restricted in a later analysis, and the HLA associations seemed to be driven largely by CMV exposure. While some public TCRs were present in many individuals, most TCR sequences turned up only very rarely across donors. A later genetic analysis reported fewer N-insertions in productive TCRs among donors in an Asian-associated ancestry cluster than the roughly 650-donor mean. In vitro tests confirmed that three of the cytomegalovirus-associated TCR beta chains recognize cytomegalovirus antigens. HLA typing was unavailable for some donors at each locus, so association tests used only the typed subset. In both the original and validation cohorts, the classifier was reported to diagnose cytomegalovirus status with high specificity and sensitivity. In a later analysis, the rate of TCR association differed among HLA loci, with DRB1 alleles having the most associated TCRs and HLA-C alleles having the fewest. A cluster of highly shared sequence variants was judged likely to be a technical artifact of the sequencing pipeline.

V is pared back by 7 bases and J by 0 bases, with 12 bases lying between the germline termini. From a lookup of the germline V gene (reference sequence), CDR1 and CDR2 are LNHDA and SQIVND. The CDR3 contains 15 residues, cysteine and phenylalanine counted. Only CDR3 DNA remains: 45 bases, in frame from the first base. A remark on this clone: The antigen it binds to is not known. No base-level quality is on record; no much larger clone is a single base apart.

Libraries were built with the immunoSEQ multiplex PCR assay. The multiplex PCR relied on a mix of 60 forward primers for TCR Vbeta segments and 13 reverse primers for TCR Jbeta segments. The CDR3 region of rearranged TCR beta genes was amplified from genomic DNA by a multiplex PCR assay. The amplified TCR beta libraries were sequenced on the Illumina HiSeq System as 87-base-pair reads. The original pipeline was this. A later analysis tallied some 79 million unique TCR beta chains across the approximately 670 repertoires, and about 12 million of those chains were shared by two or more donors. To remove PCR and sequencing errors, raw reads were error-corrected and collapsed into unique sequences using a nearest-neighbor algorithm that merged closely related sequences. To assign V, D and J gene segments, CDR3 sequences were aligned to IMGT reference sequences. For a sequence to be retained, at least a six-nucleotide match to both a V gene segment and a J gene segment was required. Rearrangements were called productive when the CDR3 lacked stop codons and stayed in frame with V and J; all others were non-productive. CDR3 was defined by IMGT convention, running from the second conserved V-encoded cysteine to the conserved J-encoded phenylalanine. The earlier analysis of about 560 of the donors excluded any sequence lacking an unambiguous match to a single V gene segment. In an earlier analysis of some 590 of the donors, V segments were called functional above 56.7% productive rearrangements and were called segregating when the between-donor standard deviation exceeded 5%. A statistical classification framework was built to diagnose cytomegalovirus status from the catalog of TCR beta chain sequences. V and J gene assignment, in a later analysis, came from comparing TCR nucleotide sequences with IMGT/GENE-DB human TR gene sequences. In a later analysis, CDR3 sequences and most-parsimonious VDJ recombination scenarios were assigned using the TCRdist pipeline. In a later analysis, each TCR beta chain was defined by its CDR3 amino acid sequence together with its V-gene family, and reads without a unique V-gene family were excluded. As a way to deal with suspected cross-contamination and a sequencing artifact, a later analysis dropped more than 500 nucleotide sequences that were highly shared and had low generation probability. A later analysis calculated a clonal expansion index for each public chain from normalized within-repertoire ranks of inferred template counts. A later analysis computed generation probabilities with a VDJ recombination model fitted to out-of-frame rearrangements, and checked the results against IGoR. In a later analysis, hypergeometric tests were used to score TCR-TCR, TCR-HLA and TCR-CMV co-occurrence, with a repertoire-size bias correction applied to TCR pairs. A later analysis estimated false discovery rates by permuting HLA or CMV assignments 20 times. A later analysis grouped co-occurring TCRs with DBSCAN, adding TCRdist sequence similarity when clustering within HLA-allele-positive subsets. Repertoires with fewer than 30,000 or more than 120,000 public chains, plus five repertoires with anomalous nucleotide sharing, were excluded from co-occurrence clustering. Entries here come from immuneACCESS through TCRdb and include only in-frame sequences with V and J called. Some clones fail to appear in such tables; in the studies checked, an unresolved V gene covers under half of the shortfall, and the cause of the remainder is unknown. V and J calls and clone size are given by that table; D and trimming were obtained from the DNA. The sample contains roughly 160,000 clones, roughly nine tenths of them found a single time. The top ten clones comprise around 0.93% of the sample.

Recombination connected TRBV19 to TRBJ1-4; a weak D assignment points to TRBD1 (6 bases agree). The receptor was derived from a woman aged 25-40 years in good health and CMV-seronegative. Material for sequencing was PBMCs. The CDR3 region has the sequence CASKDRSATNEKLFF. At the DNA level, the sequence is TGTGCCAGTAAAGACAGGTCCGCAACTAATGAAAAACTGTTTTTT.